Listed below are T cell receptor beta chains from one sample, sequenced in a study of OX40 agonist ivuxolimab in advanced cancers. Sequencing used immunoSEQ multiplex PCR; TCRdb keeps in-frame clones, though not all of them. The table lists some 70,000 clones, around four fifths of them singletons. Specimen: CD4+ or CD8+ T cells sorted from blood, collected in a trial of the OX40 agonist ivuxolimab. The receptors shown here come from an adult with an advanced solid tumor such as melanoma, head and neck, liver or kidney cancer. CDR3s include the opening cysteine and the closing phenylalanine or tryptophan. Not all rows give a size; the values are once, few, many and, for expanded clones, a class.

clone_size	j_call	v_call	cdr3_length	cdr3_aa
.	TRBJ2-1	TRBV25-1	14	CASSVPDSYNEQFF
many	TRBJ2-7	TRBV6-5	16	CASSYRAGETPYEQYF
.	TRBJ2-3	TRBV15	13	CATSTDRPDTQYF
.	TRBJ2-7	TRBV28	16	CASSFGTSGTGYEQYF
.	TRBJ1-3	TRBV6-5	15	CASSYDRGLGNTIYF
.	TRBJ2-7	TRBV4-1	14	CASRGLAGVGEQYF
.	TRBJ1-1	TRBV28	15	CASSLRQGYVGEAFF
.	TRBJ2-1	TRBV7-9	15	CASSLLTGRDNEQFF
.	TRBJ2-2	TRBV18	15	CASSPGLTNTGELFF
.	TRBJ2-7	TRBV27	15	CASSQRRDNPLGQYF
.	TRBJ2-5	TRBV4-3	18	CASSQGLGSGGEEGTQYF
.	TRBJ2-5	TRBV4-3	15	CASSQTSGAQETQYF
few	TRBJ2-7	TRBV11-2	15	CASSPRLAGNYEQYF
.	TRBJ2-3	TRBV29-1	15	CSAPNSRDSTDTQYF
.	TRBJ2-7	TRBV6-4	20	CATREGQKVQGPGALYEQYF
.	TRBJ1-6	TRBV28	15	CASTKSAGARSPLHF
few	TRBJ2-7	TRBV6-1	15	CASRAGTGSPYEQYF
.	TRBJ1-1	TRBV19	16	CATNTPGRGRRTEAFF
.	TRBJ2-1	TRBV28	15	CASSPASTIYNEQFF
.	TRBJ2-2	TRBV27	13	CASSLSNAGELFF
.	TRBJ1-2	TRBV28	12	CASTPRHGGYTF
.	TRBJ2-7	TRBV5-6	13	CASSPGTGGEQYF
.	TRBJ2-3	TRBV15	14	CATSRDGGTDTQYF
.	TRBJ1-6	TRBV19	17	CASSQQGTVREVAPLHF
few	TRBJ2-7	TRBV28	12	CASRRPPQWEYF
once	TRBJ2-1	TRBV13	16	CASSLGVWQGANEQFF
.	TRBJ2-3	TRBV7-9	14	CASSLRLATDTQYF
few	TRBJ1-4	TRBV7-3	13	CASSLREGEKLFF
.	TRBJ1-5	TRBV4-2	13	CASSQDRGQPQHF
.	TRBJ2-7	TRBV5-4	12	CASSQSSYEQYF
.	TRBJ2-5	TRBV5-1	15	CASRVPLGGHETQYF
.	TRBJ2-2	TRBV27	14	CASRGGLDTGELFF
.	TRBJ1-2	TRBV4-3	14	CASSQVLGSYGYTF
.	.	TRBV7-9	15	CASSPRDRSSYEQYF
.	TRBJ2-1	TRBV2	14	CASRNLVGRSEQFF
.	TRBJ1-3	TRBV5-6	16	CASSWGPGPSGNTIYF
.	TRBJ2-3	TRBV28	12	CASSLDRYTQYF
.	TRBJ2-7	TRBV7-9	17	CASSTYGEGGTNYEQYF
.	TRBJ2-5	TRBV7-9	15	CASRASGGGQETQYF
.	TRBJ2-3	TRBV2	13	CASSEGGGSTQYF
.	TRBJ2-7	TRBV6-5	15	CASSTIRDSSYEQYF
.	TRBJ2-2	TRBV6-4	15	CASSDNLRNTGELFF
.	TRBJ1-2	TRBV20-1	11	CSTGRRDGYTF
.	TRBJ2-7	TRBV7-6	12	CASSWGVNEQYF
once	TRBJ1-2	TRBV27	15	CASSSYPGQGYGYTF
.	TRBJ1-3	TRBV6-5	15	CASGKIGQAGNTIYF
.	TRBJ2-2	TRBV11-2	19	CASRTAVVLGLGGGGELFF
.	TRBJ1-2	TRBV7-9	15	CASSSQTEVYYGYTF
.	TRBJ2-5	TRBV28	14	CASSSPPGGETQYF
once	TRBJ1-3	TRBV18	16	CASSPPQVNSGNTIYF
.	TRBJ2-1	TRBV10-3	13	CAAQGTANNEQFF
.	TRBJ2-5	TRBV29-1	18	CSVGGGRSLNPYQETQYF
few	TRBJ2-2	TRBV4-2	15	CASSRGGANTGELFF
.	TRBJ1-2	TRBV7-8	15	CASSPQSGQGYGYTF
.	TRBJ2-7	TRBV9	15	CASSWGDRGAHEQYF
.	TRBJ1-2	TRBV6-6	13	CASSAGKYYGYTF
.	TRBJ1-1	TRBV14	15	CASSQGGHKGTEAFF
once	TRBJ2-4	TRBV7-2	14	CASSSTNPKGIQYF
.	TRBJ2-3	TRBV7-2	13	CASSLWGINTQYF
.	TRBJ1-5	TRBV6-1	15	CASEGSGSHNQPQHF